A single TCR beta chain is shown here with its context. Its target antigen remains unknown. One base away there is no much larger clone; base qualities are not given. The intended sense of this specimen's time point label: 4-8 weeks after completion of therapy. The patients had received solid-organ transplants and had drug-resistant/recurrent cytomegalovirus. More than 8 trial participants were chosen for repertoire analysis on the basis of the availability of post-therapy peripheral blood mononuclear cells. A BD FACSAria III was used to sort viable CD3+CD8+CD4- lymphocytes from PBMCs. Genomic DNA was extracted from sorted cells with the Qiagen DNeasy Kit. The germline V end is reduced by 1 base and the J end by 7 bases; junction bases left unmatched: 6. From a lookup of the germline V gene, CDR1 and CDR2 are LGHNA and YSLEER. Taken from cysteine to phenylalanine, the CDR3 has 14 residues. Just CDR3 DNA is preserved here, 42 bases in frame from base 1.

This entry is derived from a study of T cell therapy after organ transplantation (dated by TCRdb to the late 2010s). Regarding the research as a whole: Therapy products were autologous CMV-specific T cells expanded in vitro for 2 to 3 weeks with a peptide pool of 30 HLA class I and II CMV epitopes. Of the ten patients, eight were classified as clinical responders and two as nonresponders. Short-term post-therapy blood samples were obtained 4 to 8 weeks after therapy was completed. Across 2 to 6 intravenous infusions, patients got a median of 1.92 x 10^8 CMV-specific T cells. Each patient got up to 6 T cell doses, given every 2 weeks, and was then monitored for around 28 weeks after finishing therapy. Of the approximately eleven patients, only 8 had long-term post-therapy samples available. An open-label phase I trial of autologous CMV-specific adoptive T cell therapy in solid-organ transplant recipients was the basis for the study, which was a follow-up TRBV repertoire analysis. Overall study outcomes, separate from this receptor: Assessment of confounders such as concurrent antirejection and antiviral medications was prevented by the small cohort. The fold change in CD8 clonality after therapy was inversely correlated with pretherapy clonality, which suggests that less biased repertoires were more open to remodeling. Marked pretherapy clonal expansions with minimal repertoire change after therapy were observed in nonresponders. Post-therapy reconstitution appeared to include both transferred clonotypes and endogenous clonotypes not detected in the therapy products. The small number of expansions detected in nonresponders may be due to reduced sample coverage caused by poor CD8+ T cell yield.

The immunoSEQ two-step, bias-controlled multiplex PCR assay was used to amplify TRB CDR3 regions from genomic DNA. CDR3 libraries were sequenced on an Illumina NextSeq 500. Turning to the authors' computational methods: The immunoSEQ Analyzer platform was used for the initial alignment and bioinformatics, which included bias normalization against synthetic CDR3 analogs. Annotation of V, D and J genes was based on the definitions in the IMGT database. VDJtools version 1.1.10 and the R package tcR version 2.2.1.11 were used with default settings for further TRBV analyses. GLIPH analysis was done using default settings in version 1.0. For CDR3 sequences with at least 5 reads, significant changes in clonotype frequency were assessed with a 2-sided binomial test and Benjamini-Hochberg correction (alpha = 0.01). TCRdb obtained this table from immuneACCESS and retained in-frame rearrangements with V and J assigned. These tables miss some clones; where compared with another copy, unresolved V genes account for less than half of the shortfall, and the remainder is unexplained. The V and J calls and clone size were taken over from that table, and D and trimming were inferred from the DNA. Counted in this sample were a few thousand clones; 65% to 75% of them appeared once. The top ten clones comprise roughly 31% of the sample.

The sequencing here drew on CD8+ T cells from blood, taken after autologous CMV-specific T cell therapy. Here the chain combines TRBV4-3 and TRBJ1-2; 7 central nucleotides agree with TRBD1. The clonotype comes from a human patient who had received a solid organ transplant and had CMV disease. It is possible that, after a transplant, some T cells come from the graft donor. The DNA is TGCGCCAGCAGCCAAGGGAGGGGGCTCTTTGGCTACACCTTC. It specifies CASSQGRGLFGYTF.